These 17 T cell receptor beta chains came from one sample sequenced in a study of blood T cell repertoires in COVID-19. Some clones are missing from TCRdb's copy, which holds only in-frame ones; the method was immunoSEQ multiplex PCR. This table has 300,000 to 350,000 clones, around 90% appearing once. Specimen: peripheral blood. All receptors come from a man aged 25-45 years with COVID-19, enrolled during active disease.

Here the CDR3 DNA reads TGTGCCAGCAGTAGGTGGGGCCTCGGCTACACCTTC. Residues: CASSRWGLGYTF. V usage is TRBV6-5 and J usage is TRBJ1-2; possibly TRBD1 for D (5 bases). Trimming removed 5 bases at V and 8 bases at J, with 12 bases between. Germline CDR1 and CDR2: MNHEY and SVGAGI. There are 12 residues in the CDR3.

The chain links TRBV6-5 to TRBJ1-2; D possibly corresponds to TRBD1 (5 bases). This CDR3 contains 15 residues. Trimming pared 6 bases from V and 3 bases from J, leaving 17 bases between. Looked up from germline, CDR1 is MNHEY and CDR2 is SVGAGI. CDR3 nucleotides: TGTGCCAGCAGGGCCCACTTAGGGGCCGACTATGGCTACACCTTC. Amino acid sequence: CASRAHLGADYGYTF.

The CDR3 DNA is TGTGCCAGCAGCTTTGCTGGCGGGGGGGCCTGCAATGAGCAGTTCTTC. As protein: CASSFAGGGACNEQFF. The chain is built from TRBV12-1 and TRBJ2-1; TRBD2, the D gene given by the table, was not confirmed from the DNA. TRBV12-1 counts as a pseudogene. CDR3 length: 16 residues.

The chain couples TRBV18 to TRBJ2-5; D gene unclear. Trimming left V 4 bases short and J 0 bases short, with 9 bases between. Germline V gene data show CDR1 as KGHSH and CDR2 as LQKENI. CDR3 size: 14 residues. Here the CDR3 reads CASSLRGNQETQYF. The CDR3 DNA follows: TGTGCCAGCTCACTGCGAGGAAACCAAGAGACCCAGTACTTC.

The rearrangement links TRBV10-3 to TRBJ2-1; 11 nucleotides line up with TRBD1. Germline V gene data show CDR1 as ENHRY and CDR2 as SYGVKD. Unmatched junction bases numbered 9, after V lost 7 bases and J lost 10 bases. This CDR3 is built from 14 residues. Here the CDR3 DNA reads TGTGCCATCACCCCGGGACAGGGGGTAGGGGAGCAGTTCTTC. Translated, it gives CAITPGQGVGEQFF.

This chain links TRBV9 with TRBJ2-2; possible D gene TRBD1, 5 bases. This CDR3 is built from 14 residues. Trimming stripped 3 bases from V and 2 bases from J, with 8 bases between. Germline CDR1 SGDLS, CDR2 YYNGEE. The CDR3 bases are TGTGCCAGCAGCGAGACAGTAAACACCGGGGAGCTGTTTTTT. This gives the protein CASSETVNTGELFF.

The chain joins TRBV28 to TRBJ2-3, with 12 bases that match TRBD2. Germline V gives CDR1 MDHEN, CDR2 SYDVKM. The V and J ends lost 4 bases and 2 bases, in that order; junction bases with no gene match: 10. This CDR3 contains 18 residues. CDR3 DNA sequence: TGTGCCAGCAGTTATCCCCATCGACTAGCGGGAGACACAGATACGCAGTATTTT. Protein product: CASSYPHRLAGDTDTQYF.

The V call is TRBV7-2, the J call TRBJ2-3; TRBD2 might be the D (7 bases). CDR1 is SGHTA and CDR2 is FQGNSA in the germline V gene. This CDR3 has 15 residues. Trimming stripped 1 base from V and 4 bases from J, with 12 bases between. The CDR3 is CASSLGGGGADTQYF. DNA of the CDR3: TGTGCCAGCAGCTTAGGGGGAGGGGGGGCAGATACGCAGTATTTT.

V and J are TRBV5-8 and TRBJ2-7; TRBD1 agrees at 7 bases. The germline V gene encodes CDR1 SGHTS and CDR2 YDEGEE. CDR3 size: 15 residues. After removal of 4 bases from V and 0 bases from J, the junction contained 7 bases not matched to a gene. Here the CDR3 DNA reads TGTGCCAGCAGCGACGGGACAGAAAGCTCCTACGAGCAGTACTTC. Protein sequence: CASSDGTESSYEQYF.

The rearrangement uses TRBV12-3 or TRBV12-4 and TRBJ2-7; D uncertain. V dropped 5 bases and J dropped 4 bases, with 9 bases sitting between them. This CDR3 has 12 amino acids. The chain's CDR3 is CASSAYPYEQYF. The CDR3 DNA sequence: TGTGCCAGCAGTGCCTACCCATACGAGCAGTACTTC.

The chain employs TRBV6-1 and TRBJ2-2, with D perhaps TRBD1 (5 bases). The germline V and J ends were trimmed by 2 bases and 0 bases, with 10 bases remaining between them. The CDR3 extends over 16 amino acids. The germline V gene has CDR1 MNHNS and CDR2 SASEGT. CDR3 residues: CASSEIDSANTGELFF. The DNA for the CDR3 is TGTGCCAGCAGTGAAATTGACAGCGCGAACACCGGGGAGCTGTTTTTT.

The rearrangement links TRBV7-9 to TRBJ1-1, with 7 bases fitting TRBD1. The CDR3 length is 16 residues. The germline CDR1 and CDR2 sequences are SEHNR and FQNEAQ (reference sequence). The junction had 6 bases not matched to a gene; V was cut back by 2 bases and J by 0 bases. CDR3 sequence reads: CASSLNRGYMNTEAFF. The CDR3 region has the DNA TGTGCCAGCAGCTTAAACAGGGGATACATGAACACTGAAGCTTTCTTT.

The genes are TRBV11-3 and TRBJ1-2, with TRBD1 as a possible D gene (6 bases). The CDR3 loop spans 17 amino acids. The ends were cut back, 5 bases at V and 0 bases at J, with 19 bases in the middle. In germline, CDR1 is SGHNT, CDR2 YENEEA. CDR3 DNA sequence: TGTGCCAGCAGCCCGACATACGCACAGGGTCCTAACTATGGCTACACCTTC. The encoded protein is CASSPTYAQGPNYGYTF.

This chain links TRBV5-4 with TRBJ1-1; TRBD1 agrees at 9 bases. This CDR3 spans 16 amino acids. Trimming at V came to 4 bases and at J to 4 bases, leaving 11 bases not matched to a gene. The germline V gene has CDR1 SGHNT and CDR2 YYREEE (reference sequence). In DNA, the CDR3 is TGTGCCAGCAGCAGTCCTGGACAGGGGTCGGGCACTGAAGCTTTCTTT. It encodes CASSSPGQGSGTEAFF. The full variable domain, with the rest looked up from reference TRBV5-4 and TRBJ1-1, is ETGVTQSPTHLIKTRGQQVTLRCSSQSGHNTVSWYQQALGQGPQFIFQYYREEENGRGNFPPRFSGLQFPNYSSELNVNALELDDSALYLCASSSPGQGSGTEAFFGQGTRLTVV.

The table lists this clone with a few counts. V gene TRBV28 combines with J gene TRBJ1-6; D is perhaps TRBD1 (6 bases). This CDR3 is 19 amino acids long. The V end lost 3 bases, the J end lost 5 bases, and 23 bases lay between the germline ends. Germline V gene data show CDR1 as MDHEN and CDR2 as SYDVKM. The CDR3 DNA sequence: TGTGCCAGCAGTTTTTTCATCACAGGGACAAGTTTTAATAATTCACCCCTCCACTTT. Residues: CASSFFITGTSFNNSPLHF.

This sequence joins TRBV3-1 (or the pseudogene TRBV3-2) and TRBJ1-4; 7 nucleotides align to TRBD1. The CDR3 covers 15 residues. V lost 4 bases to trimming and J lost 3 bases; unmatched junction nucleotides: 5. CDR1 and CDR2 (germline): LGHDT, YNNKEL (reference sequence). The CDR3 loop reads CASSLRTGANEKLFF. CDR3 bases: TGTGCCAGCAGCCTGCGGACAGGAGCTAATGAAAAACTGTTTTTT.

The gene calls are TRBV5-4 and TRBJ2-3; D is unresolved. The V gene lost 0 bases and the J gene lost 3 bases, with 14 bases spanning the gap. Germline CDR1 reads SGHNT; CDR2 reads YYREEE (reference sequence). This CDR3 region has 16 residues. CDR3 DNA sequence: TGTGCCAGCAGCTTGGCGCTAGTGATTAATACAGATACGCAGTATTTT. Protein: CASSLALVINTDTQYF. The full variable domain, with the rest looked up from reference TRBV5-4 and TRBJ2-3, is ETGVTQSPTHLIKTRGQQVTLRCSSQSGHNTVSWYQQALGQGPQFIFQYYREEENGRGNFPPRFSGLQFPNYSSELNVNALELDDSALYLCASSLALVINTDTQYFGPGTRLTVL.